This TCR beta chain was captured by sequencing in a study of immune heterogeneity within non-small cell lung tumors. This clonotype was observed at least ten times. Its antigen is unidentified. Relative to the germline gene, one junction end is altered; a read error may explain this. At around 600 ng per sample, bulk tumor genomic DNA provided the template. Taken during surgery, several biopsies per primary tumor were spaced as far apart as possible within the tumor mass. Enrolled individuals presented with untreated, newly diagnosed non-small cell lung cancer and received curative surgery. Donation came from patients with newly diagnosed non-small cell lung cancer who were having surgery with curative intent. CDR1 and CDR2 from the germline V gene are MNHEY and SVGEGT. The CDR3 consists of 12 residues. TCR beta CDR3 was amplified by multiplex PCR using 32 V and 13 J primers. TCRdb reanalysed the multiplex PCR reads using MiXCR and keeps one entry per CDR3 protein. The data contain over 30,000 distinct CDR3 sequences, about 29% of them singletons.

The study, taken as a whole, reports: There were identical dominant CDR3 beta clonotypes recurring across tumor sites within a patient, together with site-unique high-frequency clones. Local T-cell clonality correlated moderately but significantly with local tumor mutational burden (R roughly 0.37).

The specimen sequenced was lung tumor tissue. The J gene is TRBJ1-2, the V gene TRBV6-2 or TRBV6-3; D possibly corresponds to TRBD1 (6 bases). This TCR was recovered from a man aged 35-49 years with non-small cell lung cancer. Here the CDR3 reads CASSGQSYGYTF. DNA for the CDR3: TGTGCCAGCAGTGGACAGTCCTATGGTTACACCTTC.